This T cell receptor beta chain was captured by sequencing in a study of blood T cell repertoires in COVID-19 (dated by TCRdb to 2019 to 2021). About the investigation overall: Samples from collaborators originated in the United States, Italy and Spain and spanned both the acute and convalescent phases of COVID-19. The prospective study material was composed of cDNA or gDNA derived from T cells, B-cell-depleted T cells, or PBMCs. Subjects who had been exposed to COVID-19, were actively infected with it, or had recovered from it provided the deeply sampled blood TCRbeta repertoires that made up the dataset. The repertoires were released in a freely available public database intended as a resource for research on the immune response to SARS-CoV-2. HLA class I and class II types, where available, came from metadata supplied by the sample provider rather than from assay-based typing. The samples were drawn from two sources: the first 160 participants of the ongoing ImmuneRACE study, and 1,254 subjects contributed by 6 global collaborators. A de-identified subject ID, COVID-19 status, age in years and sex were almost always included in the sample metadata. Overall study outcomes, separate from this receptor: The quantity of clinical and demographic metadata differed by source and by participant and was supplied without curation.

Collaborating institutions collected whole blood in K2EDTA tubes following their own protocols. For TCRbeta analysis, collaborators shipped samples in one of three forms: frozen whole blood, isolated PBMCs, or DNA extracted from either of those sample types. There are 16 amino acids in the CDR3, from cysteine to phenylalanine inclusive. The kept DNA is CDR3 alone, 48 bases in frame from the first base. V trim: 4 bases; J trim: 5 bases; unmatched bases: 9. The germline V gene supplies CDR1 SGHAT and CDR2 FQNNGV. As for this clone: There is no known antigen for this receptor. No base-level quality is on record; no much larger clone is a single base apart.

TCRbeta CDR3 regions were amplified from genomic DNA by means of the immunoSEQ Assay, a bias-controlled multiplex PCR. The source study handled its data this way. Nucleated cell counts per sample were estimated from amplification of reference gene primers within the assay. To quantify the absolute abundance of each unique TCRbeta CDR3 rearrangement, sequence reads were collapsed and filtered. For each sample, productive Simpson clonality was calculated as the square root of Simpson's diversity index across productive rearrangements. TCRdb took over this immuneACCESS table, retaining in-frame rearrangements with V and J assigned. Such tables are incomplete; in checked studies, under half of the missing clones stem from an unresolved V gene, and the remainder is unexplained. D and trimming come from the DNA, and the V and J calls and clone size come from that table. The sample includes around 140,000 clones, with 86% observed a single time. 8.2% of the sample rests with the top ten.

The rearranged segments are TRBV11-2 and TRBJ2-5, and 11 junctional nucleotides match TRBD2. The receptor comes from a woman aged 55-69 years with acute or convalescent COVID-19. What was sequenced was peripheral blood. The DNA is TGTGCCAGCAGCTCAGGGGGACTAGCGGCTCCTGAGACCCAGTACTTC. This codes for CASSSGGLAAPETQYF.